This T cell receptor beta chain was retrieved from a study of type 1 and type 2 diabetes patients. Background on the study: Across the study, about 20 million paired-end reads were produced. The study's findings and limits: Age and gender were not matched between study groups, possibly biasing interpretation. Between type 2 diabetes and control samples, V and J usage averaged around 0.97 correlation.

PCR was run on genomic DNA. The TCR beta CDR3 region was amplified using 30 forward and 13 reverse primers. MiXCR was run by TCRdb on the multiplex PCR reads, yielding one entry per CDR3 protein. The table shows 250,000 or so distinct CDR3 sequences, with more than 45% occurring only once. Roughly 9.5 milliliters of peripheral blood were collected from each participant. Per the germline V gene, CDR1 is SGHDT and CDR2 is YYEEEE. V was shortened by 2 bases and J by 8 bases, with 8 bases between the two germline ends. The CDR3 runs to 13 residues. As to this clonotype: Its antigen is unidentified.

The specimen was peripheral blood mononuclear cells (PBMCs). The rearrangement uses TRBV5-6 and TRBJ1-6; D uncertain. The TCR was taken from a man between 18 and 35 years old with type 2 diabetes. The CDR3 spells CASSFRGDSPLHF. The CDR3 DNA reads TGTGCCAGCAGCTTCCGTGGGGATTCACCCCTCCACTTT.